One sample yielded the 29 T cell receptor beta chains listed below, sequenced in a study of T cell repertoires in cytomegalovirus infection (dated by TCRdb to the late 2010s). Instrument on record: Illumina HiSeq 1500. TCRdb applied fastp at Q25 and MiXCR to the public reads, then kept only in-frame beta chains. Merged by CDR3 protein, the rows form single entries marked with the most common genes and DNA. The sample data list 500,000 to 600,000 distinct CDR3 sequences, and approximately 15% of these were observed just once. Clones ranked in the top ten supply roughly a quarter of the sample. Sequencing was performed on CD8+ T cells from PBMCs. All receptors derive from a human donor in good health (CMV status not recorded). Some clones in this sample may be carry-over from other donors' samples.

This clonotype was seen many times. The V and J genes are TRBV7-9 and TRBJ2-1; 13 positions match TRBD2. V was pared by 6 bases and J by 8 bases, with 7 bases of the junction left unmatched. CDR1 is SEHNR, CDR2 FQNEAQ, per germline (reference sequence). CDR3 length: 15 residues. The CDR3 DNA sequence: TGTGCCAGCAGGGGGACTAGCGGGAATGGCTATGAGCAGTTCTTC. Translation: CASRGTSGNGYEQFF.

The rearrangement links TRBV23-1 to TRBJ1-2; D perhaps matches TRBD1 (5 bases). TRBV23-1 is annotated as an ORF whose role is uncertain. The CDR3 extends over 15 amino acids. Trimming removed 1 base from V and 4 bases from J, with 13 bases in between. In nucleotides, the CDR3 is TGCGCCAGCAGTCAATACCACAGGACGTTCTATGGCTACACCTTC. Residues: CASSQYHRTFYGYTF.

Many counts were recorded for this clonotype. This chain links TRBV12-5 with TRBJ2-7; 9 bases are a match to TRBD2. Germline V gene data show CDR1 as LGHNT and CDR2 as FRNRAP. The ends lost 5 bases at V and 4 bases at J; junction bases unmatched: 9. The CDR3 has 15 amino acids. This CDR3 is CASGPEAGGGYEQYF. The CDR3 DNA follows: TGTGCTAGTGGTCCAGAAGCGGGAGGTGGGTACGAGCAGTACTTC.

This clonotype was seen repeatedly, ten times or more. The V call is TRBV28, the J call TRBJ1-2; no definite D call. The V end lost 1 base, the J end lost 5 bases, and 11 bases lay between the germline ends. CDR3 size: 14 residues. Germline V gene lookup returns CDR1 MDHEN and CDR2 SYDVKM. CDR3 nucleotides: TGTGCCAGCAGTTTATCTGGGAATGGGTATGGCTACACCTTC. This translates into CASSLSGNGYGYTF.

This clonotype was seen at least ten times. The chain uses TRBV7-8 and TRBJ2-7; 9 bases line up with TRBD1. The CDR3 consists of 15 residues. The V gene's germline CDR1 is SGHVS and CDR2 FQNEAQ. V shed 1 base, J shed 7 bases, and the junction held 8 bases outside the gene matches. The CDR3 DNA sequence: TGTGCCAGCAGCTTAGTAGGACAGGGGTTTCGGGAGCAGTACTTC. It yields the protein CASSLVGQGFREQYF.

A single count supports this clonotype. A much more abundant neighbour one base away suggests this may be a read error. The DNA of the CDR3 is TGTGCCGGCAGCTTAGCCGAGACAGCGAACACTGAAGCTTTCTTT. Its translation: CAGSLAETANTEAFF. This chain uses TRBV7-6 with TRBJ1-1, with a tentative D call TRBD1 (5 bases). The CDR3 is 15 amino acids. Germline CDR1 SGHVS, CDR2 FNYEAQ. The full variable domain, in which reference TRBV7-6 and TRBJ1-1 provide the parts outside the CDR3, is GAGVSQSPRYKVTKRGQDVALRCDPISGHVSLYWYRQALGQGPEFLTYFNYEAQQDKSGLPNDRFSAERPEGSISTLTIQRTEQRDSAMYRCAGSLAETANTEAFFGQGTRLTVV.

The rearrangement uses TRBV4-2 and TRBJ2-5; the D is unclear. The CDR3 sequence is 17 residues long. Germline V lookup: CDR1 LGHNA, CDR2 YNFKEQ. With 3 bases removed from V and 2 bases from J, the gap between germline ends came to 19 bases. CDR3: CASSHGPGRIAQETQYF. The CDR3 DNA follows: TGTGCCAGCAGCCACGGTCCAGGACGTATTGCTCAAGAGACCCAGTACTTC.

This clonotype showed up many times. This chain uses TRBV7-6 with TRBJ2-2, with TRBD2 as a possible D gene (5 bases). V was pared by 6 bases and J by 4 bases, with 12 bases between. CDR3 length: 14 amino acids. Germline V lookup: CDR1 SGHVS, CDR2 FNYEAQ. In DNA form, the CDR3 reads TGTGCCAGCAGTTCCGATGCGGGCACCGGGGAGCTGTTTTTT. Translation gives CASSSDAGTGELFF.

This clonotype showed up just a few times. V is TRBV6-1 and J is TRBJ1-5, with unresolved D. V lost 1 base to trimming and J lost 6 bases, with 13 bases between them. CDR3 length: 15 residues. From germline, CDR1 is MNHNS and CDR2 SASEGT. The CDR3 nucleotides read TGTGCCAGCAGTGAAGAAATTACGGGTTTTCAGCCCCAGCATTTT. Amino acids: CASSEEITGFQPQHF.

This clonotype occurred many times. This chain links TRBV12-3 or TRBV12-4 with TRBJ2-1, with 8 bases matching TRBD2. With V trimmed by 10 bases and J by 2 bases, 7 bases remained unmatched. The CDR3 covers 14 residues. The DNA of the CDR3 is TGTGCCATCGGGGGGGGCGTCACCTACAATGAGCAGTTCTTC. This translates into CAIGGGVTYNEQFF.

Regarding this clonotype: No conserved phenylalanine or tryptophan is present at the end of the CDR3, so a read error is the likely explanation. The rearrangement links TRBV4-1 to TRBJ2-5; no firm D call. This CDR3 comprises 13 residues. Germline V CDR1 and CDR2: MGHRA, YSYEKL. Between the trimmed V and J ends, which lost 0 bases and 5 bases, there was a span of 7 bases. CDR3 sequence: CASSQEGRETQYL. The CDR3 DNA reads TGCGCCAGCAGCCAAGAGGGCCGGGAGACCCAGTACTTA.

This clonotype was detected many times. This rearrangement joins TRBV4-2 to TRBJ2-3, with D unresolved. The CDR3 is 17 amino acids. Looked up from germline, CDR1 is LGHNA and CDR2 is YNFKEQ. The ends were cut back, 1 base at V and 3 bases at J, with 17 bases in the middle. The CDR3 loop is CASSQGESASDTDTQYF. The CDR3 DNA reads TGTGCCAGCAGCCAAGGTGAATCTGCCTCTGATACAGATACGCAGTATTTT.

A note on this clonotype: One base away lies a much larger clone, so this may be a sequencing read error. The chain couples TRBV27 to TRBJ1-2; TRBD1 might be the D (6 bases). Trimming removed 5 bases at V and 4 bases at J, with 11 bases between. This CDR3 is built from 13 residues. Per the germline V gene, CDR1 is MNHEY and CDR2 is SMNVEV (reference sequence). CDR3 DNA: TGTGCCAGCAGTCTACAGGGAAGCTATGGCTACACCTTC. It codes for CASSLQGSYGYTF.

This chain connects TRBV23-1 to TRBJ1-2, with 7 bases lining up with TRBD1. TRBV23-1 is an ORF for which the function is uncertain. The V gene end was trimmed by 7 bases and the J gene end by 9 bases; junction bases not matched to a gene: 11. This CDR3 is built from 13 residues. The CDR3 DNA follows: TGCGCCAGCATCGTTGACAGGGAAGACCGCTACACCTTC. It yields the protein CASIVDREDRYTF.

At least ten counts were recorded for this clonotype. In DNA form, the CDR3 reads TGTGCCAGCAGCTTACTTGGCGGGAACTACTACGAGCAGTACTTC. Amino acids: CASSLLGGNYYEQYF. V gene TRBV7-6 combines with J gene TRBJ2-7; possible D gene TRBD2, 6 bases. Looked up from germline, CDR1 is SGHVS and CDR2 is FNYEAQ. This CDR3 spans 15 amino acids. V lost 2 bases to trimming and J lost 3 bases, with 14 bases between them.

This clonotype was detected many times. The V gene is TRBV6-1, the J gene TRBJ2-7, with a possible D match to TRBD1 (6 bases). Germline values: CDR1 MNHNS, CDR2 SASEGT. Trimming took off 5 bases at V and 4 bases at J, with 12 bases between the two ends. This CDR3 is 13 amino acids long. In DNA form, the CDR3 reads TGTGCCAGCAGTCCGGACAGCATTTACGAGCAGTACTTC. Amino acid sequence: CASSPDSIYEQYF.

This chain links TRBV6-6 with TRBJ1-2; TRBD1 might be the D (5 bases). The germline gives CDR1 MNHNY, CDR2 SVGAGI (reference sequence). Between the trimmed V and J ends, which lost 5 bases and 4 bases, there was a span of 11 bases. The CDR3 is made up of 13 amino acids. The CDR3 is CASSGGVSYGYTF. CDR3 nucleotides: TGTGCCAGCAGTGGGGGAGTCAGCTATGGCTACACCTTC.

This chain connects TRBV28 to TRBJ2-1; no clear D. V dropped 3 bases and J dropped 5 bases, with 8 bases sitting between them. Per the germline V gene, CDR1 is MDHEN and CDR2 is SYDVKM. The CDR3 consists of 13 residues. The CDR3 DNA is TGTGCCAGCAGTTTCCGGGCGGACAATGAGCAGTTCTTC. It specifies CASSFRADNEQFF.

The chain links TRBV5-1 to TRBJ2-7; possible D gene TRBD2, 6 bases. This CDR3 is built from 13 residues. Trimming cost V 1 base and J 7 bases, with 12 bases left between them. Per the germline V gene, CDR1 is SGHRS and CDR2 is YFSETQ. The DNA of the CDR3 is TGCGCCAGCAGCTTGTACGGGGGAGAAGAGCAGTACTTC. Its translation is CASSLYGGEEQYF.

At least ten counts were recorded for this clonotype. This chain uses TRBV27 with TRBJ1-2; the match to TRBD1 covers 7 bases. CDR1 and CDR2 (germline): MNHEY, SMNVEV (reference sequence). Trimming cost V 0 bases and J 4 bases; bases outside gene matches: 23. The CDR3 has 21 amino acids. The CDR3 DNA reads as TGTGCCAGCAGTTTATCGGGAGAATGGGACAGTGGCCCCGGGCCACTCTATGGCTACACCTTC. Protein sequence: CASSLSGEWDSGPGPLYGYTF.

This clonotype was counted at least ten times. The chain recombines TRBV7-9 with TRBJ2-7; no definite D call. CDR3 length: 14 residues. Trimming cost V 0 bases and J 0 bases, with 6 bases left between them. Germline V gives CDR1 SEHNR, CDR2 FQNEAQ (reference sequence). The CDR3, as DNA: TGTGCCAGCAGCTTAGCAGCGAACTCCTACGAGCAGTACTTC. It yields the protein CASSLAANSYEQYF.

This clonotype has ten or more counts. The chain uses TRBV19 and TRBJ1-5; D may be TRBD1 (5 bases). The CDR3 is 16 residues long. Trimming left V 3 bases short and J 0 bases short, with 12 bases between. Germline CDR1 reads LNHDA; CDR2 reads SQIVND (reference sequence). The CDR3 region has the DNA TGTGCCAGTAGTATTTGGAGGGACGCTAGCAATCAGCCCCAGCATTTT. This codes for CASSIWRDASNQPQHF.

Ten or more counts support this clonotype. The J gene is TRBJ2-7, the V gene TRBV28, with 7 bases fitting TRBD1. Per germline, CDR1 MDHEN and CDR2 SYDVKM. The V and J ends lost 1 base and 4 bases, in that order; junction bases with no gene match: 4. The length of the CDR3 is 14 residues. CDR3 nucleotides: TGTGCCAGCAGTTTATCAGCAGGGGGATACGAGCAGTACTTC. This sequence encodes CASSLSAGGYEQYF.

This clonotype has only a few counts. The V gene is TRBV5-1, the J gene TRBJ1-2, with TRBD1 matching over 8 bases. Germline CDR1 and CDR2: SGHRS and YFSETQ. CDR3 size: 17 residues. V lost 7 bases to trimming and J lost 6 bases; unmatched junction nucleotides: 20. The CDR3 sequence: CASGNRAAGGALDGYTF. The CDR3 DNA reads as TGCGCCAGCGGGAACAGGGCCGCAGGGGGCGCCTTGGATGGCTACACCTTC. The full variable domain, its missing parts supplied by reference TRBV5-1 and TRBJ1-2, is KAGVTQTPRYLIKTRGQQVTLSCSPISGHRSVSWYQQTPGQGLQFLFEYFSETQRNKGNFPGRFSGRQFSNSRSEMNVSTLELGDSALYLCASGNRAAGGALDGYTFGSGTRLTVV.

This clonotype was recorded at least ten times. V is TRBV7-9 and J is TRBJ1-2; tentatively, D is TRBD1 (5 bases). V gave up 5 bases and J gave up 3 bases, with 13 bases separating them. Germline V CDR1 and CDR2: SEHNR, FQNEAQ (reference sequence). The CDR3 consists of 14 residues. CDR3: CASSPGVEDYGYTF. CDR3 in DNA: TGTGCCAGCAGCCCGGGGGTAGAAGACTATGGCTACACCTTC.

This clonotype was seen ten or more times. The J gene is TRBJ1-1, the V gene TRBV7-9, with 8 nucleotides matching TRBD1. The germline CDR1 and CDR2 sequences are SEHNR and FQNEAQ (reference sequence). This CDR3 region has 13 residues. V shed 3 bases and J 4 bases; nucleotides not matched to a gene: 1. This CDR3 reads CASSFRGRTEAFF. The DNA of the CDR3 is TGTGCCAGCAGCTTCAGGGGGCGCACTGAAGCTTTCTTT.

About this clonotype: Sequence at one end of the junction differs from germline and may be a read error. The CDR3 sequence: CVSSGQGRTEAFF. DNA of the CDR3: TGTGTCAGCAGCGGACAGGGTCGCACTGAAGCTTTCTTT. The chain couples TRBV27 to TRBJ1-1, with 8 bases matching TRBD1. CDR1 and CDR2 (germline): MNHEY, SMNVEV (reference sequence). This CDR3 is built from 13 residues.

This clonotype was picked up many times. The rearrangement uses TRBV7-2 and TRBJ2-3, with TRBD2 matching 9 bases. The CDR3 extends over 14 amino acids. V was pared by 2 bases and J by 7 bases, with 4 bases of the junction left unmatched. Looked up from germline, CDR1 is SGHTA and CDR2 is FQGNSA. CDR3 nucleotide sequence: TGTGCCAGCAGCTTAATAGCGGGAGTTAATACGCAGTATTTT. It is translated as CASSLIAGVNTQYF.

This clonotype was counted at least ten times. CDR3: CASSLRQGKGHTGELFF. The CDR3 DNA is TGTGCCAGCAGCTTACGTCAGGGTAAAGGGCACACCGGGGAGCTGTTTTTT. This chain links TRBV7-6 with TRBJ2-2; tentative D call: TRBD1 (5 bases). Germline values: CDR1 SGHVS, CDR2 FNYEAQ. The CDR3 runs to 17 residues. Trimming cost V 2 bases and J 3 bases, with 16 bases left between them.